Below, one T cell receptor beta chain is given with its context. The target antigen is unknown. CDR3 length: 15 amino acids. The germline CDR1 and CDR2 sequences are SNHLY and FYNNEI. Trimming took 3 bases from V and 2 from J, leaving 10 bases between them. This specimen belongs to a study of shared clonotypes between healthy human individuals. Study-wide context: Researchers assigned three CD4 naive, three CD4 memory, two CD8 naive and one CD8 memory plate to each donor. Points from the study as a whole: Rarefaction analysis demonstrated incomplete sorted-subset sequencing notwithstanding large depth. Several donors held 5% to 5.5% of naive CD4 clonotypes in common. Among donors, the sharing of clonotypes was expected to be influenced by sequencing depth.

The assay was immunoSEQ multiplex PCR, and TCRdb's table has in-frame clones only and misses some. The top ten hold about 0.064% of the sample, which has hundreds of thousands of clones, about 95% seen once. The receptor was isolated from a woman in her 30s in good health. The specimen was naive CD4+ T cells sorted from blood. Subset meaning: CD45RA+ positively selected. This rearrangement joins TRBV2 to TRBJ1-4; D call uncertain. In DNA form, the CDR3 reads TGTGCCAGCAGTGACTGGGGAGGCACTAATGAAAAACTGTTTTTT. Translating it yields CASSDWGGTNEKLFF.